The 19 T cell receptor beta chains in this list originate from one sample, sequenced in a study of CD8 T cells in ankylosing spondylitis. TCRdb ran MiXCR on the 5' RACE reads and lists one entry per CDR3 protein. The sample contains 250,000 or so distinct CDR3 sequences, about 10% of which appear only once. Sequenced: blood, either unsorted or a sorted T cell fraction (not recorded which). Receptors were obtained from a male donor with ankylosing spondylitis or in good health (not recorded which).

The sample holds many counts of this clonotype. CDR3 in amino acids: CSVGAGSNEKLFF. CDR3 coding DNA: TGCAGCGTTGGGGCAGGCTCTAATGAAAAACTGTTTTTT. The V gene is TRBV29-1, the J gene TRBJ1-4; D gene ambiguous. V lost 4 bases to trimming and J lost 3 bases, with 9 bases between them. Germline loops: CDR1 SQVTM, CDR2 ANQGSEA. This CDR3 region has 13 residues.

This clonotype showed up many times. The chain uses TRBV12-3 or TRBV12-4 and TRBJ1-5; D might be TRBD1 (5 bases). The CDR3 is 16 residues long. V gave up 5 bases and J gave up 5 bases, with 19 bases separating them. The CDR3 region has the DNA TGTGCCAGCAGTCCCGGGACCTCTATGGCTGATCAGCCCCAGCATTTT. It is translated as CASSPGTSMADQPQHF.

For this clonotype: An end of the junction differs from the germline gene, which may be a read error. The chain combines TRBV7-9 with TRBJ2-1; either TRBD1 or TRBD2 may fit D (6 bases each). CDR3 length: 13 amino acids. Germline CDR1 SEHNR, CDR2 FQNEAQ (reference sequence). The chain's CDR3 is CVSSLDTGAKEFF. The CDR3 DNA sequence: TGTGTCAGCAGCCTAGATACGGGGGCGAAGGAGTTCTTC. The whole variable domain, filled in from reference TRBV7-9 and TRBJ2-1, reads DTGVSQNPRHKITKRGQNVTFRCDPISEHNRLYWYRQTLGQGPEFLTYFQNEAQLEKSRLLSDRFSAERPKGSFSTLEIQRTEQGDSAMYLCVSSLDTGAKEFFGPGTRLTVL.

This clonotype has more than one count but fewer than ten. The CDR3 bases are TGTGCCAGCAGCCATCCTAGCGGTTCCTACGAGCAGTACTTC. This translates into CASSHPSGSYEQYF. V gene TRBV3-1 combines with J gene TRBJ2-7, with TRBD2 matching over 7 bases. V gave up 3 bases and J gave up 1 base; unmatched junction bases: 3. The CDR3 consists of 14 residues. Looked up from germline, CDR1 is LGHDT and CDR2 is YNNKEL (reference sequence).

V gene TRBV20-1 combines with J gene TRBJ1-2; D remains ambiguous. The length of the CDR3 is 12 residues. V lost 2 bases and J 6 bases, leaving 10 bases between the germline ends. Germline CDR1 reads DFQATT; CDR2 reads SNEGSKA (reference sequence). The CDR3 DNA reads TGCAGTGCTAGAACCCTCAGGCATGGCTACACCTTC. Translating it yields CSARTLRHGYTF.

The V gene is TRBV7-6, the J gene TRBJ1-4, with 7 bases matching TRBD1. After removal of 5 bases from V and 1 base from J, the junction contained 1 base not matched to a gene. CDR1 is SGHVS and CDR2 is FNYEAQ in the germline V gene. This CDR3 is 14 amino acids long. The CDR3 sequence: CASSPGGTNEKLFF. The CDR3 bases are TGTGCCAGCAGCCCAGGGGGAACTAATGAAAAACTGTTTTTT.

This clonotype was seen ten or more times. This chain links TRBV5-1 with TRBJ1-2, with no clear D. The CDR3 extends over 14 amino acids. Trimming took 4 bases from V and 0 from J, leaving 10 bases between them. Germline V gene lookup returns CDR1 SGHRS and CDR2 YFSETQ. This CDR3 is CASSPGPSNYGYTF. The CDR3 DNA is TGCGCCAGCAGCCCTGGACCGTCTAACTATGGCTACACCTTC.

The chain joins TRBV20-1 to TRBJ2-7; TRBD2 aligns across 10 bases. Trimming cost V 3 bases and J 5 bases; bases outside gene matches: 13. Germline CDR1 DFQATT, CDR2 SNEGSKA (reference sequence). This CDR3 comprises 16 residues. The CDR3 region is CSASPGLAIEYDEQYF. As DNA, the CDR3 is TGCAGTGCTAGCCCGGGACTAGCGATTGAATATGACGAGCAGTACTTC.

This clonotype has at least ten counts. The chain employs TRBV5-1 and TRBJ2-7; no clear D gene. From germline, CDR1 is SGHRS and CDR2 YFSETQ. V was trimmed by 0 bases and J by 5 bases, leaving 9 bases between them. The CDR3 runs to 13 residues. CDR3 sequence: CASSLGGVNEQYF. CDR3 DNA sequence: TGCGCCAGCAGCTTGGGTGGAGTTAACGAGCAGTACTTC.

This clonotype was seen only a few times. The chain combines TRBV12-3 or TRBV12-4 with TRBJ1-2; D remains unclear. The V gene lost 4 bases and the J gene lost 8 bases, with 8 bases spanning the gap. CDR3 length: 11 residues. In DNA form, the CDR3 reads TGTGCCAGCAGTTCCGCCCTGGGCTACACCTTC. This translates into CASSSALGYTF.

This clonotype has at least ten counts. The chain couples TRBV5-1 to TRBJ2-7, with 13 nucleotides matching TRBD2. Trimming took 3 bases from V and 6 from J; bases not matched to a gene: 15. CDR3 size: 18 residues. Germline V gene data show CDR1 as SGHRS and CDR2 as YFSETQ. The CDR3 coding sequence is TGCGCCAGCAGCTATAGACTAGCGGGAGGTTTGGTGATTAGCGAGCAGTACTTC. Its protein product is CASSYRLAGGLVISEQYF.

The table lists this clonotype with many counts. The chain uses TRBV20-1 and TRBJ1-1; D unclear. This CDR3 is built from 13 residues. V lost 2 bases and J lost 2, with 9 bases in between. CDR1 and CDR2 (germline): DFQATT, SNEGSKA (reference sequence). The CDR3 DNA reads TGCAGTGCTAGACCCAGTTCCAACACTGAAGCTTTCTTT. Protein product: CSARPSSNTEAFF.

Written as DNA, the CDR3 is TGCAGTGCGACCCAGACTAGCGGGGGGGCTTTGGGCACAGATACGCAGTATTTT. This codes for CSATQTSGGALGTDTQYF. This chain joins TRBV20-1 and TRBJ2-3; 14 bases are a match to TRBD2. From germline, CDR1 is DFQATT and CDR2 SNEGSKA (reference sequence). V gave up 6 bases and J gave up 1 base; unmatched junction bases: 12. The CDR3 contains 18 residues.

This clonotype occurred a few times. V is TRBV18 and J is TRBJ2-5; D gene unclear. V lost 2 bases and J 5 bases, leaving 15 bases between the germline ends. Germline CDR1 and CDR2: KGHSH and LQKENI. The CDR3 length is 15 residues. CDR3 in amino acids: CASSPSGTLRETQYF. The CDR3 region has the DNA TGTGCCAGCTCACCATCCGGAACCCTCCGGGAGACCCAGTACTTC.

This clonotype has more than one count but fewer than ten. The rearrangement links TRBV5-1 to TRBJ1-6; possibly TRBD1 for D (5 bases). Trimming removed 5 bases from V and 8 bases from J, with 14 bases in between. Germline V CDR1 and CDR2: SGHRS, YFSETQ. The CDR3 covers 14 residues. The CDR3 sequence: CASSPGDAHSPLHF. CDR3 coding DNA: TGCGCCAGCAGTCCCGGGGACGCCCATTCACCCCTCCACTTT.

V and J are TRBV11-2 and TRBJ1-5, with 7 bases lining up with TRBD1. Germline lookup yields CDR1 SGHAT and CDR2 FQNNGV. After removal of 5 bases from V and 4 bases from J, the junction contained 5 bases not matched to a gene. The CDR3 loop spans 14 amino acids. CDR3 DNA: TGTGCCAGCAGCCGGACAGGTTTAAATCAGCCCCAGCATTTT. Translation gives CASSRTGLNQPQHF.

This clonotype was recorded many times. The genes are TRBV29-1 and TRBJ2-4; D gene ambiguous. V was cut by 8 bases and J by 3 bases, with 17 bases left in between. CDR1 and CDR2 (germline): SQVTM, ANQGSEA. The CDR3 extends over 14 amino acids. This chain's CDR3 is CSPRWRADKNIQYF. The CDR3 bases are TGCAGCCCCCGGTGGCGCGCAGACAAAAACATTCAGTACTTC.

This clonotype was seen ten or more times. This rearrangement joins TRBV20-1 to TRBJ2-7, with 13 bases aligning to TRBD2. The CDR3 is 16 residues long. From germline, CDR1 is DFQATT and CDR2 SNEGSKA (reference sequence). With V trimmed by 0 bases and J by 2 bases, 4 bases remained unmatched. CDR3 DNA sequence: TGCAGTGCTAGAGACCCGGGACTAGCGGGACCCTACGAGCAGTACTTC. Translated, it gives CSARDPGLAGPYEQYF.

The CDR3: CASSFLAGQETQYF. DNA of the CDR3: TGTGCCAGCAGTTTCCTAGCGGGACAAGAGACCCAGTACTTC. The rearrangement joins TRBV27 to TRBJ2-5; TRBD2 matches at 9 bases. The V gene end was trimmed by 3 bases and the J gene end by 2 bases; junction bases not matched to a gene: 1. This CDR3 contains 14 residues. The germline V gene encodes CDR1 MNHEY and CDR2 SMNVEV (reference sequence).